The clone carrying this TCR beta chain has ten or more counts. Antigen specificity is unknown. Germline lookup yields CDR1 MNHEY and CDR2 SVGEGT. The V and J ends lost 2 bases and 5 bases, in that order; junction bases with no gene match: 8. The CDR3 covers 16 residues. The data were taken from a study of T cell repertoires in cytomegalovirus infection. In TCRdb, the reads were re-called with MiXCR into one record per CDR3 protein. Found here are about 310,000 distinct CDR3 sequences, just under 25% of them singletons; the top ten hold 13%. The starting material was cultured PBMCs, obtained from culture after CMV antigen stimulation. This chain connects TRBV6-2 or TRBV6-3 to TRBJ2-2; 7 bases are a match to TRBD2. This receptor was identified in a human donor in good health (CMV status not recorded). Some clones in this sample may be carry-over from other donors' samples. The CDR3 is CASSYLRGGPTGELFF. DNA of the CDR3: TGTGCCAGCAGTTACCTTCGGGGAGGGCCAACCGGGGAGCTGTTTTTT.